The next 31 T cell receptor beta chains were all read from a single sample in a study of blood T cell repertoires in COVID-19. Clones were read by immunoSEQ multiplex PCR, and TCRdb kept only the in-frame ones, dropping some. The data hold 80,000 to 100,000 clones, with over 75% observed a single time. The sample taken for sequencing was peripheral blood. The receptors here all came from a man between 60 and 75 years old with acute or convalescent COVID-19.

The CDR3 loop reads CASSYKGLASNEQFF. For the CDR3, the DNA is TGTGCCAGCAGTTATAAGGGACTAGCGAGCAATGAGCAGTTCTTC. This chain uses TRBV7-2 with TRBJ2-1, with 10 bases aligning to TRBD2. CDR3 length: 15 amino acids. Germline V gives CDR1 SGHTA, CDR2 FQGNSA. The junction had 8 bases not matched to a gene; V was cut back by 6 bases and J by 6 bases.

This chain joins TRBV27 and TRBJ2-7; TRBD1 matches at 8 bases. Germline CDR1 and CDR2: MNHEY and SMNVEV (reference sequence). Trimming at V came to 2 bases and at J to 6 bases, leaving 9 bases not matched to a gene. CDR3 length equals 15 residues. The CDR3 bases are TGTGCCAGCAGTTTAACCAGGACAGGGCAGGTCGAGCAGTACTTC. This gives the protein CASSLTRTGQVEQYF.

This chain joins TRBV9 and TRBJ1-6, with D hard to call. The CDR3 length is 13 residues. The germline V gene encodes CDR1 SGDLS and CDR2 YYNGEE. V lost 0 bases and J lost 8, with 6 bases in between. The CDR3 DNA reads TGTGCCAGCAGCGTAGCCGCAGATTCACCCCTCCACTTT. Its translation: CASSVAADSPLHF. Combining the CDR3 with reference TRBV9 and TRBJ1-6 gives the whole variable domain DSGVTQTPKHLITATGQRVTLRCSPRSGDLSVYWYQQSLDQGLQFLIQYYNGEERAKGNILERFSAQQFPDLHSELNLSSLELGDSALYFCASSVAADSPLHFGNGTRLTVT.

The rearrangement joins TRBV5-5 to TRBJ1-4; 7 positions match TRBD1. Germline V lookup: CDR1 SGHKS, CDR2 YYEKEE (reference sequence). Trimming took 0 bases from V and 7 from J; bases not matched to a gene: 9. This CDR3 spans 16 amino acids. CDR3 bases: TGTGCCAGCAGCTTGGCGACAGGGTTGGGTGGTGAAAAACTGTTTTTT. Its protein product is CASSLATGLGGEKLFF.

The chain combines TRBV15 with TRBJ2-2; perhaps TRBD1 as D (6 bases). CDR1 and CDR2 from the germline V gene are LNHNV and YYDKDF (reference sequence). V lost 0 bases and J lost 7, with 12 bases in between. This CDR3 is 15 amino acids long. CDR3 protein: CATSRDGTLNGELFF. In DNA form, the CDR3 reads TGTGCCACCAGCAGAGATGGGACATTGAACGGGGAGCTGTTTTTT.

The rearrangement links TRBV28 to TRBJ2-1; 12 bases align to TRBD2. CDR1 MDHEN and CDR2 SYDVKM come from the germline V gene. Germline trimming cut 6 bases from V and 3 bases from J; bases unmatched to any gene: 3. This CDR3 is built from 15 residues. The CDR3 protein is CASSTSGRSYNEQFF. The CDR3 nucleotides read TGTGCCAGCAGCACTAGCGGGAGGAGCTACAATGAGCAGTTCTTC.

V gene TRBV9 combines with J gene TRBJ2-7, with 8 nucleotides matching TRBD1. From germline, CDR1 is SGDLS and CDR2 YYNGEE. The CDR3 has 14 amino acids. After removal of 0 bases from V and 3 bases from J, the junction contained 2 bases not matched to a gene. CDR3 region: CASSVATGGYEQYF. The CDR3 region has the DNA TGTGCCAGCAGCGTAGCTACAGGGGGCTACGAGCAGTACTTC.

The rearrangement joins TRBV19 to TRBJ1-2; D may be TRBD1 (5 bases). The CDR3 contains 12 residues. V was shortened by 8 bases and J by 2 bases, with 9 bases between the two germline ends. Germline V gene data show CDR1 as LNHDA and CDR2 as SQIVND (reference sequence). Written as DNA, the CDR3 is TGTGCCAGTGGTGACAGAAACTATGGCTACACCTTC. Encoded protein: CASGDRNYGYTF.

The chain uses TRBV5-5 and TRBJ1-6; D gene ambiguous. This CDR3 region has 13 residues. Germline assignment: CDR1 SGHKS and CDR2 YYEKEE (reference sequence). With 0 bases removed from V and 8 bases from J, the gap between germline ends came to 6 bases. CDR3 sequence reads: CASSLVPDSPLHF. CDR3 nucleotides: TGTGCCAGCAGCTTGGTTCCCGATTCACCCCTCCACTTT.

In this sample, this clone turned up a few times. The chain is built from TRBV7-2 and TRBJ1-6, with a tentative D call TRBD1 (5 bases). The CDR3 is 13 amino acids. Trimming cost V 2 bases and J 8 bases, with 7 bases left between them. Germline V gene lookup returns CDR1 SGHTA and CDR2 FQGNSA. CDR3 nucleotides: TGTGCCAGCAGCTTACAGGGTTATTCACCCCTCCACTTT. Translated, it gives CASSLQGYSPLHF.

The chain carries TRBV27 and TRBJ2-1; tentatively, D is TRBD2 (6 bases). Germline CDR1 MNHEY, CDR2 SMNVEV (reference sequence). This CDR3 spans 15 amino acids. V was cut by 3 bases and J by 0 bases, with 9 bases left in between. The CDR3 DNA follows: TGTGCCAGCAGTTTTGACGGGAGCTCCTACAATGAGCAGTTCTTC. This gives the protein CASSFDGSSYNEQFF.

V gene TRBV24-1 combines with J gene TRBJ2-3; TRBD1 matches at 9 bases. The CDR3 spans 16 residues. V lost 3 bases, J lost 6 bases, and 9 bases stayed unmatched. The germline gives CDR1 KGHDR, CDR2 SFDVKD. The CDR3 spells CATSDLPGQGSDTQYF. In nucleotides, the CDR3 is TGTGCCACCAGTGATCTCCCGGGACAGGGTTCCGATACGCAGTATTTT.

This rearrangement joins TRBV11-2 to TRBJ2-3, with TRBD1 identical over 9 bases. The CDR3 contains 15 residues. Trimming at V came to 3 bases and at J to 4 bases, leaving 5 bases not matched to a gene. Germline loops: CDR1 SGHAT, CDR2 FQNNGV. The CDR3, as DNA: TGTGCCAGCAGCTTCCGGGACAGGGACCCAGATACGCAGTATTTT. Its translation: CASSFRDRDPDTQYF.

This chain uses TRBV21-1 with TRBJ2-5; TRBD2 was called by the table and not checked on the DNA. TRBV21-1 is a pseudogene locus. The CDR3 has 14 residues. The CDR3, as DNA: TGTGCCAGCGGTCTCATAGCGTATCAAGAGACCCAGTACTTC. Translated, it gives CASGLIAYQETQYF.

The V call is TRBV10-3, the J call TRBJ2-1; tentative D call: TRBD1 (6 bases). Trimming removed 3 bases from V and 8 bases from J, with 14 bases in between. The CDR3 extends over 14 amino acids. Germline CDR1 is ENHRY and CDR2 is SYGVKD. The CDR3 coding sequence is TGTGCCATCAGTGACCAGAATTACAGGGATGAGCAGTTCTTC. Its protein product is CAISDQNYRDEQFF.

The chain couples TRBV9 to TRBJ1-1, with 8 bases fitting TRBD1. The CDR3 loop spans 15 amino acids. In germline, CDR1 is SGDLS, CDR2 YYNGEE. The V and J ends lost 2 bases and 4 bases, in that order; junction bases with no gene match: 7. CDR3 sequence reads: CASSVTGASGTEAFF. CDR3 nucleotide sequence: TGTGCCAGCAGCGTGACAGGGGCTTCGGGCACTGAAGCTTTCTTT.

The rearrangement uses TRBV16 and TRBJ1-5, with TRBD1 as a possible D gene (5 bases). Between the trimmed V and J ends, which lost 0 bases and 7 bases, there was a span of 13 bases. This CDR3 has 15 amino acids. Germline-derived CDR1 and CDR2 are KGHSY and FQNENV. CDR3 sequence (DNA): TGTGCCAGCAGCCAATCTAACGCCTGGGGCCAGCCCCAGCATTTT. This encodes CASSQSNAWGQPQHF.

The V and J genes are TRBV7-9 and TRBJ1-2, with D perhaps TRBD1 (6 bases). This CDR3 has 15 residues. CDR1 and CDR2 (germline): SEHNR, FQNEAQ (reference sequence). Trimming took 1 base from V and 8 from J, leaving 17 bases between them. CDR3 sequence: CASSLGTASPWGYTF. CDR3 bases: TGTGCCAGCAGCTTAGGGACAGCCTCACCTTGGGGCTACACCTTC.

The genes are TRBV6-1 and TRBJ2-1; 12 bases are shared with TRBD2. The V and J ends lost 6 bases and 4 bases, in that order; junction bases with no gene match: 4. The CDR3 consists of 15 residues. Germline assignment: CDR1 MNHNS and CDR2 SASEGT. In DNA form, the CDR3 reads TGTGCCAGCAGAGGACTAGCGGGGAGTTACAATGAGCAGTTCTTC. Protein sequence: CASRGLAGSYNEQFF.

The chain couples TRBV7-2 to TRBJ2-1, with 10 bases that match TRBD2. V lost 0 bases, J lost 7 bases, and 12 bases stayed unmatched. The CDR3 contains 18 residues. Germline CDR1 reads SGHTA; CDR2 reads FQGNSA. The CDR3 coding sequence is TGTGCCAGCAGCTTAGCGCCTAGCGGGAGTGGATGGATGAATGAGCAGTTCTTC. This encodes CASSLAPSGSGWMNEQFF.

Only a few counts were recorded for this clone. The CDR3 here is CASSQVSTNTDTQYF. CDR3 bases: TGCGCCAGCAGCCAAGTATCTACTAACACAGATACGCAGTATTTT. This chain joins TRBV4-3 and TRBJ2-3; no definite D call. CDR1 is LGHNA and CDR2 is YSLEER in the germline V gene. Trimming removed 1 base from V and 2 bases from J, with 10 bases in between. The CDR3 extends over 15 amino acids.

The V call is TRBV7-3, the J call TRBJ2-7, with D perhaps TRBD2 (6 bases). Germline CDR1 and CDR2: SGHTA and FQGTGA. The CDR3 contains 13 residues. The V end was cut by 0 bases, the J end by 9 bases, with 12 bases between. This CDR3 reads CASSLTPQGGQYF. The CDR3 DNA is TGTGCCAGCAGCTTAACGCCCCAGGGAGGGCAGTACTTC.

The chain is built from TRBV6-5 and TRBJ1-5, with 8 nucleotides matching TRBD1. Trimming took 0 bases from V and 4 from J; bases not matched to a gene: 5. There are 16 residues in the CDR3. Germline CDR1 reads MNHEY; CDR2 reads SVGAGI. The CDR3 here is CASSYSSRGPNQPQHF. CDR3 nucleotide sequence: TGTGCCAGCAGTTACTCGTCCAGGGGGCCGAATCAGCCCCAGCATTTT.

V is TRBV5-5 and J is TRBJ2-5, with TRBD2 matching over 9 bases. The junction had 9 bases not matched to a gene; V was cut back by 4 bases and J by 5 bases. The germline V gene has CDR1 SGHKS and CDR2 YYEKEE (reference sequence). The CDR3 has 15 residues. The CDR3 region is CASSPGLATWETQYF. The CDR3 DNA reads TGTGCCAGCAGCCCCGGACTAGCGACTTGGGAGACCCAGTACTTC.

The chain recombines TRBV4-1 with TRBJ2-1, with 13 bases fitting TRBD2. The CDR3 spans 17 residues. Trimming cost V 1 base and J 4 bases; bases outside gene matches: 4. Per germline, CDR1 MGHRA and CDR2 YSYEKL. CDR3 in amino acids: CASSQAGLAGPYNEQFF. The CDR3 DNA reads as TGCGCCAGCAGCCAAGCGGGACTAGCGGGACCTTACAATGAGCAGTTCTTC.

The genes are TRBV3-1 (or the pseudogene TRBV3-2) and TRBJ2-7, with D perhaps matching TRBD2 (6 bases). The germline V gene has CDR1 LGHDT and CDR2 YNNKEL (reference sequence). The CDR3 has 14 residues. V was clipped by 6 bases and J by 3 bases, with 15 bases between them. DNA for the CDR3: TGTGCCAGCAGTAGGGAACTAGCTAGCTACGAGCAGTACTTC. Its protein is CASSRELASYEQYF.

The chain carries TRBV7-2 and TRBJ1-6; TRBD1 matches at 7 bases. J lost 10 bases, V lost 5 bases, and 11 bases had no gene match. Germline V gives CDR1 SGHTA, CDR2 FQGNSA. CDR3 size: 15 residues. The CDR3, as DNA: TGTGCCAGCAGCGTAAGACAGGGTGTCTTGTCACCCCTCCACTTT. Translation: CASSVRQGVLSPLHF.

This chain joins TRBV5-4 and TRBJ1-5; tentatively, D is TRBD1 (5 bases). The germline gives CDR1 SGHNT, CDR2 YYREEE (reference sequence). The length of the CDR3 is 14 residues. V lost 5 bases to trimming and J lost 3 bases, with 12 bases between them. The CDR3 reads CASSSDGHNQPQHF. CDR3 sequence (DNA): TGTGCCAGCAGTTCCGACGGACACAATCAGCCCCAGCATTTT. The variable domain in full, with the rest retrieved from reference TRBV5-4 and TRBJ1-5, is ETGVTQSPTHLIKTRGQQVTLRCSSQSGHNTVSWYQQALGQGPQFIFQYYREEENGRGNFPPRFSGLQFPNYSSELNVNALELDDSALYLCASSSDGHNQPQHFGDGTRLSIL.

This chain links TRBV6-5 with TRBJ2-7, with 11 nucleotides matching TRBD1. This CDR3 contains 13 residues. CDR1 is MNHEY, CDR2 SVGAGI, per germline. V was pared by 10 bases and J by 6 bases, with 8 bases of the junction left unmatched. The CDR3 region is CATEGQGGREQYF. The CDR3 DNA reads as TGTGCCACAGAGGGACAGGGGGGTCGCGAGCAGTACTTC.

The chain uses TRBV19 and TRBJ1-2; 7 positions match TRBD1. The CDR3 has 16 residues. J lost 7 bases, V lost 7 bases, and 18 bases had no gene match. Per germline, CDR1 LNHDA and CDR2 SQIVND (reference sequence). The CDR3 reads CASTSIYHLTGVGYTF. CDR3 nucleotide sequence: TGTGCCAGTACCAGTATATACCACCTCACAGGGGTTGGCTACACCTTC.

The chain is built from TRBV30 and TRBJ1-2, with TRBD1 identical over 9 bases. Trimming cost V 6 bases and J 4 bases; bases outside gene matches: 3. Germline CDR1 GTSNPN, CDR2 SVGIG (reference sequence). The CDR3 is made up of 12 amino acids. CDR3 coding DNA: TGTGCCTGCCAGGGACAGGGCTATGGCTACACCTTC. Its translation: CACQGQGYGYTF.